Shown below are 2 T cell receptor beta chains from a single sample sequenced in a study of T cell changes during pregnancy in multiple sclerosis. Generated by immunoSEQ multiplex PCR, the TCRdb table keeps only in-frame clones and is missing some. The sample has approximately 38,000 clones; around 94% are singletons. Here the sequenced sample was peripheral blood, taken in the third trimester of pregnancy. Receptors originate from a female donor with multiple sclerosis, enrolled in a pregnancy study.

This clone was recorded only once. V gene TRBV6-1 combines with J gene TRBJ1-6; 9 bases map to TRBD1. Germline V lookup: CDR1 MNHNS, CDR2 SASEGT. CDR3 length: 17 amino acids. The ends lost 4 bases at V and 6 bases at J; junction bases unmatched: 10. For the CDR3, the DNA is TGTGCCAGCAGTGGCCGGGACAGGGTGATTGCTAATTCACCCCTCCACTTT. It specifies CASSGRDRVIANSPLHF.

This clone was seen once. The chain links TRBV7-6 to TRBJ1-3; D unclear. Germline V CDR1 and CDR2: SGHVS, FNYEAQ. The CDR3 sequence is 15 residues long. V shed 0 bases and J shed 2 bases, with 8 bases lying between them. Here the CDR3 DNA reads TGTGCCAGCAGCTTAGCGACGACTGCTGGAAACACCATATATTTT. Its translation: CASSLATTAGNTIYF.